This T cell receptor (beta chain) was identified in a study of T cell repertoires in cytomegalovirus infection. About the study: HLA-B-restricted CMV epitopes that are well studied, plus recently identified HLA-C-restricted ones, were used by the study. Public TCR beta signature analysis indicated the presence of both CMV infection and matching HLA type. Regarding the study as a whole: The cumulative frequency of public TCR beta families distinguished individuals who carried CMV together with the relevant HLA. HLA-C-restricted TCR beta clonotypes specific for CMV led the ex vivo response.

As to this clonotype: The antigen is not known.

The length of the CDR3 is 15 residues. Looked up from germline, CDR1 is LNHDA and CDR2 is SQIVND (reference sequence). Deletions cut 6 bases from V and 7 bases from J, with 16 bases between. TCRdb re-analysed the reads in MiXCR, keeping a single row per CDR3 protein. Here the sample spans about 150,000 distinct CDR3 sequences, about 32% being singletons. The receptor's source is a human donor in good health (CMV status not recorded). Some clones in this sample may be carry-over from other donors' samples. This sample comprised CD8+ T cells from cultured PBMCs, obtained from culture after CMV antigen stimulation. This rearrangement joins TRBV19 to TRBJ1-6; D is ambiguous. The CDR3 region has the DNA TGTGCCAGTAGCCCCGGACCGGAACCCAATTCACCCCTCCACTTT. Translated: CASSPGPEPNSPLHF.